One and the same sample provided the 6 T cell receptor beta chains below, sequenced in a study of cytomegalovirus exposure and HLA in healthy donors. Some clones are missing from TCRdb's copy, which holds only in-frame ones; the method was immunoSEQ multiplex PCR. The top ten clones hold roughly 2.6% of a sample with about 180,000 clones, about 89% of them seen once. The specimen was PBMCs. The receptors were sampled from a man aged 18-30 years in good health and CMV-seropositive.

The rearrangement links TRBV6-4 to TRBJ2-1; 12 bases are shared with TRBD2. The V and J ends lost 4 bases and 9 bases, in that order; junction bases with no gene match: 16. The CDR3 runs 18 residues. CDR1 MRHNA and CDR2 SNTAGT come from the germline V gene. CDR3 nucleotide sequence: TGTGCCAGCAGTGGCACTCCTGGGGGACTAGCGGGCGGAGGTGAGCAGTTCTTC. Translated: CASSGTPGGLAGGGEQFF.

This chain connects TRBV27 to TRBJ2-5; 7 bases match TRBD2. In germline, CDR1 is MNHEY, CDR2 SMNVEV (reference sequence). This CDR3 has 14 residues. Trimming cost V 4 bases and J 5 bases; bases outside gene matches: 7. CDR3 in amino acids: CASSSRLALETQYF. The CDR3 DNA is TGTGCCAGCAGTTCCCGACTAGCCTTGGAGACCCAGTACTTC.

The count of this clone is one. The J gene is TRBJ1-2, the V gene TRBV11-2; TRBD1 might be the D (5 bases). This CDR3 is 15 amino acids long. V gave up 1 base and J gave up 8 bases, with 17 bases separating them. Germline V gene data show CDR1 as SGHAT and CDR2 as FQNNGV. CDR3 nucleotide sequence: TGTGCCAGCAGCTTAGCTACGGTTGGGGGGGAAGGCTACACCTTC. Protein: CASSLATVGGEGYTF.

V usage is TRBV30 and J usage is TRBJ2-5, with TRBD2 matching 8 bases. Germline V gene data show CDR1 as GTSNPN and CDR2 as SVGIG (reference sequence). The CDR3 spans 14 residues. V dropped 4 bases and J dropped 5; count of bases not matched to a gene: 9. The DNA of the CDR3 is TGTGCCTGGACGGCCGGGGGGGATGGGGAGACCCAGTACTTC. Translating it yields CAWTAGGDGETQYF.

This sequence joins TRBV9 and TRBJ2-1; TRBD2 is a possible D gene (7 bases). The germline V gene has CDR1 SGDLS and CDR2 YYNGEE. Between the trimmed V and J ends, which lost 3 bases and 8 bases, there was a span of 30 bases. The CDR3 covers 19 residues. CDR3 loop: CASSGEGPTRGGRIDEQFF. In DNA, the CDR3 is TGTGCCAGCAGCGGAGAGGGTCCCACGAGGGGGGGCCGGATCGATGAGCAGTTCTTC. Full variable domain (missing parts from reference TRBV9 and TRBJ2-1): DSGVTQTPKHLITATGQRVTLRCSPRSGDLSVYWYQQSLDQGLQFLIQYYNGEERAKGNILERFSAQQFPDLHSELNLSSLELGDSALYFCASSGEGPTRGGRIDEQFFGPGTRLTVL.

Here the CDR3 reads CASSLGRGVKAQYF. Written as DNA, the CDR3 is TGTGCCAGCAGCTTAGGGCGGGGGGTCAAGGCGCAGTATTTT. The rearrangement joins TRBV7-2 to TRBJ2-3, with 8 bases matching TRBD2. Germline V gives CDR1 SGHTA, CDR2 FQGNSA. The ends lost 1 base at V and 10 bases at J; junction bases unmatched: 7. The CDR3 is 14 amino acids.